This is a list of T cell receptor beta chains from one sample in a study of blood T cell repertoires in COVID-19. The protocol was immunoSEQ multiplex PCR, while the TCRdb copy is restricted to in-frame clones and leaves out a portion. The sample lists about 150,000 clones, about 86% occurring once. The sample comprised peripheral blood. The receptor set was obtained from a woman aged 60-70 years with acute or convalescent COVID-19. CDR3s include the opening cysteine and the closing phenylalanine or tryptophan. Each record gives: V gene, J gene, D gene, CDR3 protein. The D gene is left open where the match is weak.

v_call: TRBV27; j_call: TRBJ1-1; d_call: -; cdr3_aa: CASSVQSNTEAFF
v_call: TRBV7-9; j_call: TRBJ1-2; d_call: TRBD1; cdr3_aa: CASSAGTGGYIYGYTF
v_call: TRBV2; j_call: TRBJ1-2; d_call: TRBD1; cdr3_aa: CASRGTALGYTF
v_call: TRBV19; j_call: TRBJ1-2; d_call: TRBD1; cdr3_aa: CASRDRGLFYGYTF
v_call: TRBV5-4; j_call: TRBJ2-6; d_call: -; cdr3_aa: CASSLTRSSYYSGANVLTF
v_call: TRBV11-3; j_call: TRBJ2-2; d_call: -; cdr3_aa: CASSRTSAANTGELFF
v_call: TRBV30; j_call: TRBJ1-1; d_call: -; cdr3_aa: CAWCGDNEKAFF
v_call: TRBV3-1/TRBV3-2; j_call: TRBJ1-2; d_call: -; cdr3_aa: CASSQDRLNYGYTF
v_call: TRBV11-3; j_call: TRBJ2-7; d_call: -; cdr3_aa: CASSLGRSAVSSYEQYF
v_call: TRBV2; j_call: TRBJ1-5; d_call: TRBD1; cdr3_aa: CASSADRVGVSNQPQHF
v_call: TRBV11-2; j_call: TRBJ2-1; d_call: TRBD2; cdr3_aa: CASSQTSLSYNEQFF
v_call: TRBV6-5; j_call: TRBJ1-2; d_call: -; cdr3_aa: CASTSPSGPWRGYTF
v_call: TRBV5-1; j_call: TRBJ1-1; d_call: -; cdr3_aa: CASSFGQMNTEAFF
v_call: TRBV25-1; j_call: TRBJ2-1; d_call: -; cdr3_aa: CASSEPSSYNEQFF
v_call: TRBV27; j_call: TRBJ1-5; d_call: -; cdr3_aa: CASSRGNSYQPQHF
v_call: TRBV6-6; j_call: TRBJ1-1; d_call: -; cdr3_aa: CASSPIGQLNTEAFF
v_call: TRBV2; j_call: TRBJ1-1; d_call: -; cdr3_aa: CASSQMGPTLNTEAFF
v_call: TRBV5-1; j_call: TRBJ1-1; d_call: -; cdr3_aa: CASSLHGDEAFF
v_call: TRBV5-5; j_call: TRBJ2-1; d_call: TRBD1; cdr3_aa: CASSLLGQSSYNEQFF
v_call: TRBV6-1; j_call: TRBJ1-6; d_call: TRBD1; cdr3_aa: CASSDTQGEYSPLHF
v_call: TRBV11-3; j_call: TRBJ2-2; d_call: -; cdr3_aa: CASSLIWTTNTGELFF
v_call: TRBV11-2; j_call: TRBJ1-1; d_call: -; cdr3_aa: CASSLTGKPEAFF
v_call: TRBV5-1; j_call: TRBJ2-2; d_call: TRBD1; cdr3_aa: CASSLDRTGELFF
v_call: TRBV5-5; j_call: TRBJ1-2; d_call: -; cdr3_aa: CASSLNLLGRGADGYTF
v_call: TRBV5-1; j_call: TRBJ2-1; d_call: -; cdr3_aa: CASSLGVNGNEQFF
v_call: TRBV14; j_call: TRBJ2-1; d_call: -; cdr3_aa: CASSHRTGWDEQFF
v_call: TRBV5-1; j_call: TRBJ1-6; d_call: -; cdr3_aa: CASSLQGSYNSPLHF